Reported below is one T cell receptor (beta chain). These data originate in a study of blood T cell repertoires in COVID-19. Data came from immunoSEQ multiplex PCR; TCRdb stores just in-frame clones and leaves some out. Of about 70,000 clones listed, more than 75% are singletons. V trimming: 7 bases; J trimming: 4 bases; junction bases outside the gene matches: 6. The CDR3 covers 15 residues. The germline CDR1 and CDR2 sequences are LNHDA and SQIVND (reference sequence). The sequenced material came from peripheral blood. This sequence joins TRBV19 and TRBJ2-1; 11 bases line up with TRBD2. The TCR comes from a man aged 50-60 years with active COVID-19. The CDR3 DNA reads TGTGCCAGTACCTTAGCGGGAGGGTCATACAATGAGCAGTTCTTC. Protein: CASTLAGGSYNEQFF.